This T cell receptor (beta chain) derives from a study of cytomegalovirus exposure and HLA in healthy donors. 60 Vbeta and 13 Jbeta primers were used in PCR. Data came from immunoSEQ multiplex PCR; TCRdb stores just in-frame clones and leaves some out. Of around 100,000 clones detected, around 10% appear once; the ten largest clones hold under 6.5%. CDR1 and CDR2 (germline): SEHNR, FQNEAQ (reference sequence). This CDR3 is 13 amino acids long. V was cut by 3 bases and J by 2 bases, with 5 bases left in between. This clone came up once. J is TRBJ2-1 and V is TRBV7-9, with D unclear. This TCR was sampled from a man aged 40-49 years in good health and CMV-seropositive. The sequenced sample consisted of PBMCs. The CDR3 loop is CASSFRTYNEQFF. Here the CDR3 DNA reads TGTGCCAGCAGCTTCAGGACCTACAATGAGCAGTTCTTC.